This TCR beta chain was sequenced for a study of CD8 T cells in Susac syndrome. On the study more broadly: Active disease was present in six of the sequenced Susac syndrome patients, whereas roughly 8 of them were in remission. Study findings and constraints: The CD4+ T cell repertoires from Susac syndrome exhibited no clonal expansion.

The germline V gene has CDR1 MNHEY and CDR2 SVGAGI. The CDR3 spans 16 residues. V shed 3 bases and J 3 bases; nucleotides not matched to a gene: 6. Roughly 0.45 to 1 ug RNA was reverse transcribed with random hexamers. TCRdb re-derived calls from the immunoSEQ multiplex PCR reads in MiXCR, one entry per CDR3 protein. This sample has about 150,000 distinct CDR3 sequences, with 90% to 95% found just once. In regard to this clonotype: The antigen remains undetermined.

This TCR was recovered from a human donor with Susac syndrome. The sequenced material came from CD4+ T cells from PBMCs. This chain connects TRBV6-5 to TRBJ2-5; 11 positions match TRBD2. For the CDR3, the DNA is TGTGCCAGCAGTTATCTGACTAGCGGGGAAAAAGAGACCCAGTACTTC. Protein sequence: CASSYLTSGEKETQYF.